A selection of T cell receptor beta chains follows, all from one sample in a study of T cell responses to AZD1222 COVID-19 vaccine. Profiling relied on immunoSEQ multiplex PCR, and the TCRdb table lists in-frame clones only, not all of them. The table has roughly 25,000 clones, around 83% seen once. Sequenced here: peripheral blood, sampled 28 days after the second AZD1222 dose. The receptors were sampled from an adult who received the AZD1222 COVID-19 vaccine. The CDR3 runs from the conserved cysteine through the conserved F or W. D genes are given only for firm matches. Some rows mark clone size as missing; the rest say once, few, many or name a class of expanded clone.

DNA | CDR3 | size | J | D | V
TGTGCCAGCAGCTTAGGGACCACCAACACCGGGGAGCTGTTTTTT | CASSLGTTNTGELFF | NA | TRBJ2-2 | NA | TRBV7-8
TGTGCCAGCAGCCAAGAAGGAACAGTTTTTGGAAGGTATGGCTACACCTTC | CASSQEGTVFGRYGYTF | NA | TRBJ1-2 | NA | TRBV4-2
TGTGCCTCCCCCACAGGGCCCTCCTTTGGCTACACCTTC | CASPTGPSFGYTF | NA | TRBJ1-2 | NA | TRBV30
TGTGCCAGCAGCCAGGGACTAGCGGCCGAGCAGTACTTC | CASSQGLAAEQYF | once | TRBJ2-7 | TRBD2 | TRBV7-2
TGTGCCATCAGGGAGGGGGCTGGGGCCAACGTCCTGACTTTC | CAIREGAGANVLTF | NA | TRBJ2-6 | NA | TRBV10-3
TGTGCCAGCAGTCATCAGGGGGGGAATCAGCCCCAGCATTTT | CASSHQGGNQPQHF | NA | TRBJ1-5 | TRBD1 | TRBV28
TGTGCCTGGAGTTGGAAACCGCCGACTAACTATGGCTACACCTTC | CAWSWKPPTNYGYTF | once | TRBJ1-2 | NA | TRBV30
TGTGCCTGGGGGACAGGGGGTAACAATCAGCCCCAGCATTTT | CAWGTGGNNQPQHF | NA | TRBJ1-5 | TRBD1 | TRBV30
TGTGCCAGCAGACAGGGGGTAGAAAACACCATATATTTT | CASRQGVENTIYF | NA | TRBJ1-3 | TRBD1 | TRBV6-5
TGTGCCAGCAGCTTATTCCATAACGGGGGCGAGCAGTACTTC | CASSLFHNGGEQYF | NA | TRBJ2-7 | NA | TRBV7-6
TGCGCCAGCAGCATTCAGGGGAGGGTTGGCTACACCTTC | CASSIQGRVGYTF | NA | TRBJ1-2 | NA | TRBV5-1
TGTGCCAGCAGCCCCCGGGACAGGGACACCGGGGAGCTGTTTTTT | CASSPRDRDTGELFF | NA | TRBJ2-2 | TRBD1 | TRBV3-1/TRBV3-2
TGTGCCAGCAGACGAACATGGACAGGGCAAGAGACCCAGTACTTC | CASRRTWTGQETQYF | NA | TRBJ2-5 | TRBD1 | TRBV6-5
TGCAGCGTTGAACGACTCGCGAACACCGGGGAGCTGTTTTTT | CSVERLANTGELFF | NA | TRBJ2-2 | NA | TRBV29-1
TGTGCCAGCCAAGACGTTTACCAGCCCCAGCATTTT | CASQDVYQPQHF | few | TRBJ1-5 | NA | TRBV2
TGTGCCAGCAGCCAAGATCCCGGACAGCCCCAGCATTTT | CASSQDPGQPQHF | NA | TRBJ1-5 | NA | TRBV4-2
TGTGCCAGCAGTACAGGGGGCGCACCGGACGAGCAGTACTTC | CASSTGGAPDEQYF | NA | TRBJ2-7 | TRBD1 | TRBV7-9
TGCGCCAGCAGACCCTCAGGGGCTTCTGGGCAGCCCCAGCATTTT | CASRPSGASGQPQHF | NA | TRBJ1-5 | NA | TRBV4-1
TGTGCCAGCATGCGGGGGGGTATCGACGAGCAGTACTTC | CASMRGGIDEQYF | few | TRBJ2-7 | TRBD2 | TRBV25-1
TGTGCCAGCAGCCAAGAGTTTAGTGCCCTCTCGGGCAATCAGCCCCAGCATTTT | CASSQEFSALSGNQPQHF | NA | TRBJ1-5 | NA | TRBV3-1/TRBV3-2
TGCGCCAGCAGCTTGGGGCAGCTCACCGGGGAGCTGTTTTTT | CASSLGQLTGELFF | NA | TRBJ2-2 | NA | TRBV5-1
TGTGCCATCAGCGACTATCTAGGAAACACCATATATTTT | CAISDYLGNTIYF | few | TRBJ1-3 | NA | TRBV10-3
TGTGCCAGCAGTGAAGCTAAGGGGAATCAGCCCCAGCATTTT | CASSEAKGNQPQHF | NA | TRBJ1-5 | NA | TRBV6-1
TGCGCCAGCAGCTTCCAGGTCGGGGAGCTGTTTTTT | CASSFQVGELFF | NA | TRBJ2-2 | NA | TRBV5-1
TGCGCCAGCAGCCTAGGGGAGGATCAGCCCCAGCATTTT | CASSLGEDQPQHF | once | TRBJ1-5 | NA | TRBV4-1
TGTGCCAGCAGCTTAGTATCGGGGCCCCCCAATGAGCAGTTCTTC | CASSLVSGPPNEQFF | NA | TRBJ2-1 | NA | TRBV7-9
TGTGCCAGCAGCCCCGGGACTAGCGGGAGTATTGGGGGTGAGCAGTTCTTC | CASSPGTSGSIGGEQFF | once | TRBJ2-1 | TRBD2 | TRBV11-3
TGTGCCAGCATAAGGGGACAGGAGTACTCCTACGAGCAGTACTTC | CASIRGQEYSYEQYF | once | TRBJ2-7 | TRBD1 | TRBV27
TGTGCCAGCAGTGAAGACAACTGGGCGGGGGAGTCCTACGAGCAGTACTTC | CASSEDNWAGESYEQYF | few | TRBJ2-7 | TRBD2 | TRBV2
TGTGCCAGCAGCTCCCGCACAGATACGCAGTATTTT | CASSSRTDTQYF | once | TRBJ2-3 | NA | TRBV3-1/TRBV3-2
TGTGCCAGCAGCCCTTACATTGGGAGCTACGAGCAGTACTTC | CASSPYIGSYEQYF | NA | TRBJ2-7 | NA | TRBV3-1/TRBV3-2
TGCGCCAGCAGCCCGGGACAGAGAGAAGCTTTCTTT | CASSPGQREAFF | NA | TRBJ1-1 | TRBD1 | TRBV5-1
TGTGCCAGCAGAACGACAGAGTTAAGCAATCAGCCCCAGCATTTT | CASRTTELSNQPQHF | NA | TRBJ1-5 | NA | TRBV27
TGTGCCAGTAGTATGGGACCCGACGGCAATCAGCCCCAGCATTTT | CASSMGPDGNQPQHF | few | TRBJ1-5 | NA | TRBV19
TGTGCCAGCAGCTCCCGATTCCGCGGGAGTGGAACCGGGGAGCTGTTTTTT | CASSSRFRGSGTGELFF | NA | TRBJ2-2 | TRBD2 | TRBV11-2
TGTGCCAGCAGCTTGGATGCGACGGACTATGGCTACACCTTC | CASSLDATDYGYTF | NA | TRBJ1-2 | NA | TRBV5-6
TGTGCCAGCAGTTTTAATGGACCGTCTACTTCTGAAGCTTTCTTT | CASSFNGPSTSEAFF | NA | TRBJ1-1 | NA | TRBV27
TGCGCCAGCAGCTTCCAACAGGGGCGCGAGCAGTACTTC | CASSFQQGREQYF | NA | TRBJ2-7 | TRBD1 | TRBV5-1
TGTGCCACCAATCAGGGGGCGAACACTGAAGCTTTCTTT | CATNQGANTEAFF | NA | TRBJ1-1 | TRBD1 | TRBV24-1
TGTGCCAGCAGCTTAGTCGCCGGGACAGACTCCGAGCAGTACTTC | CASSLVAGTDSEQYF | NA | TRBJ2-7 | TRBD1 | TRBV11-3
TGTGCCAGCTCACCACCTTCAGGGACTGAGAATGAGCAGTTCTTC | CASSPPSGTENEQFF | NA | TRBJ2-1 | NA | TRBV18
TGTGCCAGCAGCTTTTTGGGGAAAGAAACGCAGTATTTT | CASSFLGKETQYF | NA | TRBJ2-3 | NA | TRBV7-3
TGTGCCAGTACCCCAGGGGCTAGCGGGAGCGAGCAGTACTTC | CASTPGASGSEQYF | NA | TRBJ2-7 | TRBD2 | TRBV19
TGTGCCAGCAGCCTATCCCGGGAAGCTTTCTTT | CASSLSREAFF | NA | TRBJ1-1 | NA | TRBV28
TGTGCCGTCGGGACAGGGAACAATCAGCCCCAGCATTTT | CAVGTGNNQPQHF | NA | TRBJ1-5 | TRBD1 | TRBV6-6
TGTGCCTGGTCGACAGGGCCCTACAATTCACCCCTCCACTTT | CAWSTGPYNSPLHF | NA | TRBJ1-6 | TRBD1 | TRBV30
TGTGCCAGCAGCTCACCGGGCGGGCATGAAAAACTGTTTTTT | CASSSPGGHEKLFF | once | TRBJ1-4 | NA | TRBV7-9
TGTGCCAGCAGTGGGTACGCCGGGGAGCTGTTTTTT | CASSGYAGELFF | NA | TRBJ2-2 | NA | TRBV28
TGTGCCAGCAGCGTAGCTCCAGGGGGCTACGAGCAGTACTTC | CASSVAPGGYEQYF | NA | TRBJ2-7 | TRBD1 | TRBV9
TGTGCCAGCTCACCTCGGGGCATAGGGGTCTACGAGCAGTACTTC | CASSPRGIGVYEQYF | NA | TRBJ2-7 | NA | TRBV18
TGTGCCAGCTCACCAAGGGATCAAGGGTCGGAAGCTTTCTTT | CASSPRDQGSEAFF | once | TRBJ1-1 | NA | TRBV18
TGTGCCAGCACCTTGGGAAGAAATTATGGCTACACCTTC | CASTLGRNYGYTF | NA | TRBJ1-2 | NA | TRBV28
TGCGCCAGCAGCCCCTTGGTCGGGGGGCAGTACTTC | CASSPLVGGQYF | NA | TRBJ2-7 | NA | TRBV4-1
TGTGCCAGCACCCCAATTAGCGGGAACACCGGGGAGCTGTTTTTT | CASTPISGNTGELFF | NA | TRBJ2-2 | NA | TRBV27